This TCR beta chain is drawn from a study of T cell changes during pregnancy in multiple sclerosis. V was trimmed by 7 bases and J by 2 bases, leaving 15 bases between them. The V gene's germline CDR1 is SGHRS and CDR2 YFSETQ. The CDR3 contains 14 residues. The assay was immunoSEQ multiplex PCR, and TCRdb's table has in-frame clones only and misses some. The table has approximately 72,000 clones, approximately 90% seen once. The chain joins TRBV5-1 to TRBJ1-2; no reliable D call. The clonotype was recovered from a female donor in good health, enrolled as a control in a pregnancy study. This specimen was peripheral blood, taken in the first trimester of pregnancy. The CDR3, as DNA: TGCGCCAGCGGATTTGAGACACCAAACTATGGCTACACCTTC. Protein product: CASGFETPNYGYTF.